Listed here are 22 T cell receptor beta chains from one sample, sequenced in a study of blood T cell repertoires in COVID-19. Produced via immunoSEQ multiplex PCR; TCRdb's table is partial and in-frame only. This table holds some 140,000 clones, roughly 78% found once. Sample: peripheral blood. These receptors all come from a man between 60 and 75 years old with acute or convalescent COVID-19.

J is TRBJ1-2 and V is TRBV19, with TRBD1 identical over 8 bases. The length of the CDR3 is 14 residues. V lost 3 bases to trimming and J lost 4 bases; unmatched junction nucleotides: 4. Germline values: CDR1 LNHDA, CDR2 SQIVND (reference sequence). DNA for the CDR3: TGTGCCAGTAGTATTCAGGGGGCAAGCTATGGCTACACCTTC. Translated: CASSIQGASYGYTF.

CDR3 sequence (DNA): TGTGCCAGTATCCAGACGGGAGGGTACAATGAGCAGTTCTTC. Protein sequence: CASIQTGGYNEQFF. The rearrangement uses TRBV19 and TRBJ2-1; 8 bases align to TRBD2. In germline, CDR1 is LNHDA, CDR2 SQIVND (reference sequence). This CDR3 region has 14 residues. Germline trimming cut 7 bases from V and 4 bases from J; bases unmatched to any gene: 6.

The rearrangement links TRBV5-1 to TRBJ2-7; TRBD2 matches 13 bases. This CDR3 comprises 14 residues. Germline V gene lookup returns CDR1 SGHRS and CDR2 YFSETQ. V gave up 4 bases and J gave up 4 bases; unmatched junction bases: 2. The CDR3 reads CASSMGLAGYEQYF. CDR3 nucleotides: TGCGCCAGCAGCATGGGACTAGCGGGGTACGAGCAGTACTTC.

This sequence joins TRBV6-2 or TRBV6-3 and TRBJ1-4; D is unclear. Germline values: CDR1 MNHEY, CDR2 SVGEGT. The length of the CDR3 is 16 residues. The V and J ends lost 0 bases and 3 bases respectively, with 11 bases between them. The CDR3: CASSYSQTGANEKLFF. The CDR3 DNA sequence: TGTGCCAGCAGTTACTCTCAGACGGGTGCTAATGAAAAACTGTTTTTT.

The count of this clone is one. This sequence joins TRBV2 and TRBJ1-4, with a tentative D call TRBD1 (6 bases). Trimming shortened V by 7 bases and J by 4 bases, and 19 bases separated the two germline ends. The CDR3 is 16 residues long. Per the germline V gene, CDR1 is SNHLY and CDR2 is FYNNEI. This CDR3 is CASTLFEGTSNEKLFF. The CDR3, as DNA: TGTGCCAGCACCCTCTTTGAGGGGACAAGTAATGAAAAACTGTTTTTT.

This clone was seen a single time. This chain joins TRBV7-2 and TRBJ2-1; D possibly corresponds to TRBD2 (5 bases). This CDR3 contains 13 residues. V was trimmed by 0 bases and J by 10 bases, leaving 10 bases between them. The germline gives CDR1 SGHTA, CDR2 FQGNSA. Here the CDR3 reads CASSLAPGGEQFF. DNA for the CDR3: TGTGCCAGCAGCTTAGCGCCGGGCGGGGAGCAGTTCTTC.

V is TRBV3-1 (or the pseudogene TRBV3-2) and J is TRBJ2-2; TRBD2 might be the D (5 bases). This CDR3 is built from 19 residues. The germline V and J ends were trimmed by 0 bases and 4 bases, with 21 bases remaining between them. Looked up from germline, CDR1 is LGHDT and CDR2 is YNNKEL (reference sequence). In DNA form, the CDR3 reads TGTGCCAGCAGCCAAGATTCGAGGCGGGCCCAGGCTGGCACCGGGGAGCTGTTTTTT. Amino acids: CASSQDSRRAQAGTGELFF.

The rearrangement uses TRBV7-6 and TRBJ2-3; D gene unclear. Germline V lookup: CDR1 SGHVS, CDR2 FNYEAQ. The ends were cut back, 2 bases at V and 3 bases at J, with 12 bases in the middle. The length of the CDR3 is 15 residues. The CDR3 nucleotides read TGTGCCAGCAGCTTAATACCTACTGCTACAGATACGCAGTATTTT. It translates to CASSLIPTATDTQYF.

The rearrangement links TRBV6-2 or TRBV6-3 to TRBJ1-5; tentatively, D is TRBD1 (5 bases). The V and J ends lost 5 bases and 6 bases respectively, with 20 bases between them. Germline CDR1 and CDR2: MNHEY and SVGEGT. The CDR3 is 16 amino acids. The CDR3 DNA reads as TGTGCCAGCAGTAAAAACCAGGGATTTACTCCTCAGCCCCAGCATTTT. This encodes CASSKNQGFTPQPQHF.

CDR3 region: CASSELGGNTEAFF. The CDR3 DNA is TGTGCCAGCAGTGAACTGGGGGGGAACACTGAAGCTTTCTTT. The V gene is TRBV2, the J gene TRBJ1-1, with D maybe TRBD1 (5 bases). The CDR3 extends over 14 amino acids. Germline V gene data show CDR1 as SNHLY and CDR2 as FYNNEI. V was clipped by 2 bases and J by 1 base, with 8 bases between them.

The chain carries TRBV27 and TRBJ1-2; D gene unclear. With 5 bases removed from V and 4 bases from J, the gap between germline ends came to 11 bases. The CDR3 consists of 13 residues. Germline V CDR1 and CDR2: MNHEY, SMNVEV (reference sequence). The chain's CDR3 is CASSENSGYGYTF. The CDR3 DNA reads as TGTGCCAGCAGTGAAAACTCAGGCTATGGCTACACCTTC.

This clone came up a few times. This rearrangement joins TRBV6-2 or TRBV6-3 to TRBJ2-1; perhaps TRBD1 as D (6 bases). Per the germline V gene, CDR1 is MNHEY and CDR2 is SVGEGT. Trimming removed 2 bases at V and 3 bases at J, with 17 bases between. This CDR3 contains 17 residues. CDR3: CASSYSGPRGIYNEQFF. The CDR3, as DNA: TGTGCCAGCAGTTACAGCGGACCGAGGGGGATCTACAATGAGCAGTTCTTC.

The rearrangement links TRBV5-6 to TRBJ1-2, with D perhaps TRBD1 (6 bases). Trimming stripped 4 bases from V and 4 bases from J, with 11 bases between. This CDR3 comprises 13 residues. Germline CDR1 is SGHDT and CDR2 is YYEEEE. This chain's CDR3 is CASSPGTTYGYTF. CDR3 in DNA: TGTGCCAGCAGCCCAGGGACAACCTATGGCTACACCTTC.

The chain is built from TRBV5-5 and TRBJ2-3; TRBD2 agrees at 7 bases. The CDR3 extends over 15 amino acids. The J segment lost 3 bases and the V segment lost 4 bases, leaving 8 bases of the junction unmatched. The V gene's germline CDR1 is SGHKS and CDR2 YYEKEE (reference sequence). Here the CDR3 reads CASSNGTTTTDTQYF. The CDR3, as DNA: TGTGCCAGCAGCAATGGGACTACCACAACAGATACGCAGTATTTT.

V is TRBV18 and J is TRBJ1-5; 7 bases agree with TRBD1. CDR3 length equals 15 residues. CDR1 KGHSH and CDR2 LQKENI come from the germline V gene. The ends lost 2 bases at V and 11 bases at J; junction bases unmatched: 12. Here the CDR3 reads CASSPMGQGVMAQHF. Written as DNA, the CDR3 is TGTGCCAGCTCACCAATGGGGCAGGGGGTAATGGCCCAGCATTTT.

This clone was recorded only once. J is TRBJ1-2 and V is TRBV4-2, with 8 bases aligning to TRBD1. The CDR3 consists of 14 residues. V lost 4 bases to trimming and J lost 3 bases; unmatched junction nucleotides: 4. CDR1 is LGHNA and CDR2 is YNFKEQ in the germline V gene. Here the CDR3 DNA reads TGTGCCAGCAGCCCGACAGGGGAGGACTATGGCTACACCTTC. Translation gives CASSPTGEDYGYTF.

This clone was counted once. The chain couples TRBV7-8 to TRBJ2-2; D unclear. V dropped 2 bases and J dropped 4 bases, with 5 bases sitting between them. This CDR3 is 13 amino acids long. In germline, CDR1 is SGHVS, CDR2 FQNEAQ. The CDR3 is CASSLISTGELFF. As DNA, the CDR3 is TGTGCCAGCAGCTTAATATCCACCGGGGAGCTGTTTTTT.

The CDR3 nucleotides read TGTGCCAGCAGCCCCCTCCGGGATTCACCCCTCCACTTT. Its translation is CASSPLRDSPLHF. The chain combines TRBV7-9 with TRBJ1-6; D not resolved. Germline V gene lookup returns CDR1 SEHNR and CDR2 FQNEAQ (reference sequence). The CDR3 spans 13 residues. Trimming took off 5 bases at V and 8 bases at J, with 10 bases between the two ends.

The rearrangement links TRBV7-3 to TRBJ2-1, with 7 positions matching TRBD2. The trim removed 2 bases at V and 10 bases at J, leaving 11 bases unmatched. The CDR3 runs to 15 residues. The germline V gene has CDR1 SGHTA and CDR2 FQGTGA. Written as DNA, the CDR3 is TGTGCCAGCAGCTTAGAAGCGGGATCGTCCAGGGAGCAGTTCTTC. This translates into CASSLEAGSSREQFF.

V and J are TRBV6-2 or TRBV6-3 and TRBJ2-7, with 9 positions matching TRBD2. The CDR3 is made up of 14 amino acids. In germline, CDR1 is MNHEY, CDR2 SVGEGT. V was clipped by 5 bases and J by 7 bases; unmatched bases: 9. The CDR3 protein is CASSILAGVGEQYF. CDR3 sequence (DNA): TGTGCCAGCAGTATCTTAGCGGGAGTAGGGGAGCAGTACTTC.

The rearrangement links TRBV6-1 to TRBJ1-5; possible D gene TRBD1, 5 bases. The CDR3 spans 16 residues. In germline, CDR1 is MNHNS, CDR2 SASEGT. V was clipped by 7 bases and J by 4 bases, with 20 bases between them. The CDR3: CASKEAQGLQNQPQHF. CDR3 bases: TGTGCCAGCAAGGAAGCGCAGGGACTTCAGAATCAGCCCCAGCATTTT.

CDR3 DNA: TGTGCCAGCAGCCCCGGGACTGTGAATTCACCCCTCCACTTT. This encodes CASSPGTVNSPLHF. The rearrangement uses TRBV7-8 and TRBJ1-6; TRBD1 is a possible D gene (5 bases). This CDR3 has 14 residues. Germline V gene lookup returns CDR1 SGHVS and CDR2 FQNEAQ. V lost 5 bases and J lost 7, with 12 bases in between. Filled out from reference TRBV7-8 and TRBJ1-6, the complete variable domain reads GAGVSQSPRYKVAKRGQDVALRCDPISGHVSLFWYQQALGQGPEFLTYFQNEAQLDKSGLPSDRFFAERPEGSVSTLKIQRTQQEDSAVYLCASSPGTVNSPLHFGNGTRLTVT.